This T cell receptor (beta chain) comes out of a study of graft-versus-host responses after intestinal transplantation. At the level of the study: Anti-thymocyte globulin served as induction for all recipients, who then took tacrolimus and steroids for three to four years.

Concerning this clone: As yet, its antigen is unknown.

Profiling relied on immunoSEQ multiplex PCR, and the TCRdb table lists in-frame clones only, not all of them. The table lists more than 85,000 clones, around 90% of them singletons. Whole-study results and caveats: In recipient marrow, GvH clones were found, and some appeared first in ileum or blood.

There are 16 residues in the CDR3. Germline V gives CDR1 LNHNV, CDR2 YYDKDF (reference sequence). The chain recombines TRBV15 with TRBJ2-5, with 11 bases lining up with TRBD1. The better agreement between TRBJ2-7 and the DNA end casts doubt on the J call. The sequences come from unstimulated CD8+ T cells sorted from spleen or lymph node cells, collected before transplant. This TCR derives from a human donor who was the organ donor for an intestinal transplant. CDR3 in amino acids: CATSRGGQGGSYEQYF. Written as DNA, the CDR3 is TGTGCCACCAGCAGAGGGGGACAGGGGGGATCCTACGAGCAGTACTTC.